These T cell receptor beta chains were read from a single sample in a study of CD8+ T cells in alopecia areata. Data came from immunoSEQ multiplex PCR; TCRdb stores just in-frame clones and leaves some out. Of 90,000 to 120,000 clones in the sample, 65% to 85% were seen once. Source: CD8+ T cells sorted from blood, taken at week 24, from a patient treated with tofacitinib. These receptor sequences come from a human donor with alopecia areata. Both conserved end residues are part of each CDR3. The D gene is left open where the match is weak. Size is omitted from some rows. Given values are once, few, many or a class for expanded clones.

14 | NA | TRBJ2-3 | NA | TRBV14 | CASSQLTSTDTQYF | TGTGCCAGCAGCCAATTAACTAGCACAGATACGCAGTATTTT
17 | TRBD1 | TRBJ2-7 | NA | TRBV5-1 | CASSPLSPGQGTYEQYF | TGCGCCAGCAGCCCTCTATCCCCGGGACAGGGTACCTACGAGCAGTACTTC
15 | NA | TRBJ1-1 | once | TRBV4-1 | CASSLGQSGNTEAFF | TGCGCCAGCAGCCTAGGACAGAGCGGGAACACTGAAGCTTTCTTT
14 | TRBD1 | TRBJ2-7 | NA | TRBV5-4 | CASSFGTGIHEQYF | TGTGCCAGCAGCTTCGGGACAGGGATCCACGAGCAGTACTTC
16 | NA | TRBJ2-7 | NA | TRBV7-9 | CASSPQREGETYEQYF | TGTGCCAGCAGCCCCCAGAGGGAGGGGGAAACCTACGAGCAGTACTTC
16 | TRBD1 | TRBJ1-1 | NA | TRBV19 | CASSPQTADRGAEAFF | TGTGCCAGTAGTCCCCAAACCGCCGACAGGGGCGCTGAAGCTTTCTTT
14 | NA | TRBJ2-7 | NA | TRBV19 | CASSRRGPSYEQYF | TGTGCCAGTAGCAGACGGGGGCCCTCCTACGAGCAGTACTTC
14 | TRBD1 | TRBJ1-5 | NA | TRBV6-9 | CASSPGTGDQPQHF | TGTGCCAGCAGTCCCGGGACAGGGGATCAGCCCCAGCATTTT
18 | NA | TRBJ1-2 | NA | TRBV4-3 | CASSQDSKGRTRHYGYTF | TGCGCCAGCAGCCAAGATAGTAAGGGACGCACCCGTCACTATGGCTACACCTTC
16 | TRBD1 | TRBJ2-1 | NA | TRBV5-1 | CASSPGQGSSYNEQFF | TGCGCCAGCAGCCCGGGACAGGGGAGCTCCTACAATGAGCAGTTCTTC
14 | TRBD1 | TRBJ2-7 | NA | TRBV4-3 | CASSPGTGDYEQYF | TGCGCCAGCAGCCCTGGGACAGGGGACTACGAGCAGTACTTC
19 | TRBD1 | TRBJ2-1 | NA | TRBV7-2 | CASSAMRTGVGSSYNEQFF | TGTGCCAGCAGCGCAATGCGGACAGGGGTCGGGAGCTCCTACAATGAGCAGTTCTTC
14 | NA | TRBJ2-7 | NA | TRBV7-6 | CASSPEGALYEQYF | TGTGCCAGCAGCCCGGAGGGGGCCCTCTACGAGCAGTACTTC
15 | TRBD2 | TRBJ2-5 | NA | TRBV4-3 | CASSQDAGGPETQYF | TGCGCCAGCAGCCAAGATGCGGGGGGGCCCGAGACCCAGTACTTC
16 | TRBD1 | TRBJ2-7 | NA | TRBV5-1 | CASSLERTGFVYEQYF | TGCGCCAGCAGCTTGGAGAGGACAGGCTTTGTCTACGAGCAGTACTTC
14 | TRBD1 | TRBJ1-1 | NA | TRBV6-5 | CASSYGTENTEAFF | TGTGCCAGCAGTTACGGGACAGAAAACACTGAAGCTTTCTTT
17 | TRBD2 | TRBJ2-3 | few | TRBV7-9 | CASSSHSGAVSKDTQYF | TGTGCCAGCAGCTCTCATAGCGGGGCGGTCTCCAAAGATACGCAGTATTTT
14 | NA | TRBJ1-1 | NA | TRBV4-3 | CASSQDQTGTEAFF | TGCGCCAGCAGCCAAGACCAAACGGGGACTGAAGCTTTCTTT
15 | TRBD1 | TRBJ1-4 | medium-sized | TRBV2 | CASTQTQGAYEKLFF | TGTGCCAGCACCCAGACACAGGGGGCCTATGAAAAACTGTTTTTT
14 | TRBD2 | TRBJ2-1 | NA | TRBV30 | CAWNHLAGGNEQFF | TGTGCCTGGAACCACCTAGCGGGGGGCAACGAGCAGTTCTTC
14 | TRBD1 | TRBJ2-1 | NA | TRBV6-5 | CASRQGANYNEQFF | TGTGCCAGTCGACAGGGGGCAAACTACAATGAGCAGTTCTTC
14 | NA | TRBJ2-1 | NA | TRBV11-2 | CASSPGTLYNEQFF | TGTGCCAGCAGCCCCGGGACTCTCTACAATGAGCAGTTCTTC
15 | TRBD1 | TRBJ2-7 | NA | TRBV5-6 | CASSSTGGPYHEQYF | TGTGCCAGCAGCTCTACAGGGGGACCCTACCACGAGCAGTACTTC
12 | NA | TRBJ1-1 | NA | TRBV7-6 | CASKGAGTEAFF | TGTGCCAGCAAGGGAGCAGGGACTGAAGCTTTCTTT
15 | TRBD1 | TRBJ1-1 | NA | TRBV6-5 | CASSFTGGEGTEAFF | TGTGCCAGCAGTTTCACAGGGGGCGAGGGCACTGAAGCTTTCTTT
14 | NA | TRBJ2-7 | NA | TRBV10-3 | CAISEAGASYEQYF | TGTGCCATCAGTGAAGCAGGGGCCTCCTACGAGCAGTACTTC
15 | TRBD2 | TRBJ2-1 | medium-sized | TRBV19 | CASSVTSGDYNEQFF | TGTGCCAGTAGTGTGACTAGCGGGGACTACAATGAGCAGTTCTTC
12 | TRBD1 | TRBJ1-2 | once | TRBV2 | CASLGQGEGYTF | TGTGCCAGTCTCGGACAGGGAGAAGGCTACACCTTC
15 | NA | TRBJ2-7 | NA | TRBV6-5 | CASRTHRANSYEQYF | TGTGCCAGCAGAACACACAGGGCCAATTCCTACGAGCAGTACTTC
15 | NA | TRBJ2-7 | NA | TRBV7-8 | CASSLAWQGTYGQYF | TGTGCCAGCAGCTTAGCGTGGCAGGGGACCTACGGGCAGTACTTC
15 | NA | TRBJ2-3 | NA | TRBV2 | CASSEVELSADTQYF | TGTGCCAGCAGTGAGGTGGAGTTGAGCGCAGATACGCAGTATTTT
13 | NA | TRBJ1-1 | NA | TRBV6-5 | CASSYYQNTEAFF | TGTGCCAGCAGTTACTACCAGAACACTGAAGCTTTCTTT
13 | NA | TRBJ1-1 | NA | TRBV27 | CASSPGGLTEAFF | TGTGCCAGCAGTCCGGGGGGTCTGACTGAAGCTTTCTTT
12 | NA | TRBJ2-1 | NA | TRBV7-2 | CASSFGGLEQFF | TGTGCCAGCAGCTTCGGGGGCCTTGAGCAGTTCTTC
14 | TRBD1 | TRBJ1-6 | NA | TRBV6-5 | CASSPGQGGSPLHF | TGTGCCAGCAGCCCGGGACAGGGGGGTTCACCCCTCCACTTT
16 | TRBD1 | TRBJ2-3 | NA | TRBV10-3 | CAISSPDRESTDTQYF | TGTGCCATCAGCTCGCCAGACAGGGAGAGCACAGATACGCAGTATTTT
14 | NA | TRBJ2-5 | NA | TRBV29-1 | CSVEDRGSQETQYF | TGCAGCGTTGAAGATCGGGGCAGTCAGGAGACCCAGTACTTC
16 | NA | TRBJ2-5 | NA | TRBV5-6 | CASSFVGGGSQETQYF | TGTGCCAGCAGCTTTGTGGGGGGAGGCAGCCAAGAGACCCAGTACTTC
15 | NA | TRBJ2-3 | NA | TRBV23-1 | CASSQSDGGTDTQYF | TGCGCCAGCAGTCAATCGGACGGGGGCACAGATACGCAGTATTTT
16 | NA | TRBJ2-7 | NA | TRBV27 | CASSPTLQKASYEQYF | TGTGCCAGCAGTCCCACTCTCCAGAAAGCCTCCTACGAGCAGTACTTC